The 29 T cell receptor beta chains below come from one sample, sequenced in a study of blood T cell repertoires in COVID-19 (dated by TCRdb to the early 2020s). Libraries were constructed by the immunoSEQ multiplex PCR assay. Imported from immuneACCESS, the table was reduced by TCRdb to in-frame sequences with V and J called. These copies leave out some clones; in studies compared against another copy, an unresolved V gene accounts for under half, and the cause of the remainder is not known. Across this sample there are some 120,000 clones, with around four fifths seen only once. About 8% of the sample belongs to the ten largest clones. The sequencing input was peripheral blood. These receptors came from a man in his 70s with active or convalescent COVID-19.

J is TRBJ2-5 and V is TRBV2, with D possibly being TRBD1 (7 bases). Germline-derived CDR1 and CDR2 are SNHLY and FYNNEI. Trimming took 2 bases from V and 5 from J, leaving 15 bases between them. CDR3 length equals 15 residues. The CDR3 sequence is CASSEMAGGYETQYF. In DNA, the CDR3 is TGTGCCAGCAGTGAAATGGCAGGGGGGTACGAGACCCAGTACTTC.

As for this clone: Sequence at one end of the junction differs from germline and may be a read error. The J gene is TRBJ2-1, the V gene TRBV5-6, with TRBD2 identical over 9 bases. This CDR3 is 14 amino acids long. CDR1 SGHDT and CDR2 YYEEEE come from the germline V gene. CDR3 residues: CARRAGGRFGEQFF. The DNA for the CDR3 is TGTGCCCGCAGGGCGGGGGGGAGGTTCGGTGAGCAGTTCTTC.

The genes are TRBV6-6 and TRBJ1-6; TRBD1 aligns across 9 bases. The CDR3 is made up of 14 amino acids. V lost 6 bases, J lost 7 bases, and 4 bases stayed unmatched. CDR1 and CDR2 (germline): MNHNY, SVGAGI (reference sequence). The CDR3 sequence: CASSVQGANSPLHF. The CDR3 region has the DNA TGTGCCAGCAGCGTACAGGGGGCAAATTCACCCCTCCACTTT.

The chain uses TRBV12-3 or TRBV12-4 and TRBJ1-2; 8 positions agree with TRBD1. This CDR3 has 12 amino acids. The junction had 6 bases not matched to a gene; V was cut back by 5 bases and J by 10 bases. The CDR3, as DNA: TGTGCCAGCAGTCCCGGACAGGGTTACTACACCTTC. It encodes CASSPGQGYYTF.

The V call is TRBV10-3, the J call TRBJ1-5; 7 bases map to TRBD1. The germline V gene encodes CDR1 ENHRY and CDR2 SYGVKD. CDR3 length: 12 residues. V trimming: 8 bases; J trimming: 4 bases; junction bases outside the gene matches: 2. The CDR3 loop reads CAIGDRNQPQHF. The CDR3 DNA follows: TGTGCCATCGGGGACAGAAATCAGCCCCAGCATTTT.

In its sample, this clone was seen a few times. This chain uses TRBV19 with TRBJ2-1; 10 bases match TRBD2. V shed 2 bases and J 8 bases; nucleotides not matched to a gene: 12. The germline CDR1 and CDR2 sequences are LNHDA and SQIVND (reference sequence). The CDR3 is 17 residues long. The CDR3 is CASSIFTSGAPRHEQFF. DNA for the CDR3: TGTGCCAGTAGTATATTTACTAGCGGGGCACCGAGGCATGAGCAGTTCTTC.

The chain combines TRBV10-3 with TRBJ1-1; D might be TRBD1 (5 bases). The CDR3 runs 13 residues. Trimming took 2 bases from V and 4 from J, leaving 8 bases between them. CDR1 is ENHRY and CDR2 is SYGVKD in the germline V gene. CDR3 residues: CAISELGGTEAFF. The CDR3 DNA sequence: TGTGCCATCAGTGAGCTGGGGGGCACTGAAGCTTTCTTT.

This clone was seen only once. This chain links TRBV9 with TRBJ2-7; 10 bases agree with TRBD2. The germline V gene encodes CDR1 SGDLS and CDR2 YYNGEE. CDR3 length: 14 residues. The V segment lost 0 bases and the J segment 3 bases; nucleotides outside the gene matches: 0. This CDR3 is CASSVGTSGYEQYF. DNA of the CDR3: TGTGCCAGCAGCGTAGGGACTAGCGGCTACGAGCAGTACTTC.

This clone was seen only a few times. J is TRBJ1-4 and V is TRBV5-5; unclear D gene. This CDR3 contains 14 residues. Trimming removed 5 bases at V and 3 bases at J, with 11 bases between. Germline V gives CDR1 SGHKS, CDR2 YYEKEE (reference sequence). CDR3 sequence reads: CASSRGWANEKLFF. CDR3 nucleotide sequence: TGTGCCAGCAGTCGAGGGTGGGCTAATGAAAAACTGTTTTTT.

The chain has TRBV12-3 or TRBV12-4 and TRBJ1-1; D gene unclear. The CDR3 consists of 12 residues. V was clipped by 6 bases and J by 4 bases, with 9 bases between them. The CDR3 sequence: CASRWGATEAFF. The CDR3, as DNA: TGTGCCAGCAGGTGGGGAGCCACTGAAGCTTTCTTT.

V is TRBV4-3 and J is TRBJ2-5; D gene uncertain. The CDR3 is made up of 13 amino acids. Deletions cut 1 base from V and 2 bases from J, with 5 bases between. The germline gives CDR1 LGHNA, CDR2 YSLEER. This CDR3 is CASSQARQETQYF. The CDR3 DNA follows: TGCGCCAGCAGCCAAGCCAGACAAGAGACCCAGTACTTC.

The sample holds a few counts of this clone. This rearrangement joins TRBV29-1 to TRBJ2-2; 7 positions agree with TRBD2. The CDR3 covers 14 residues. The germline gives CDR1 SQVTM, CDR2 ANQGSEA. With V trimmed by 4 bases and J by 0 bases, 2 bases remained unmatched. CDR3 sequence: CSVAGGSNTGELFF. CDR3 DNA sequence: TGCAGCGTTGCGGGGGGTTCGAACACCGGGGAGCTGTTTTTT.

This chain uses TRBV11-3 with TRBJ2-1; D is perhaps TRBD1 (6 bases). The CDR3 length is 13 residues. Trimming took off 1 base at V and 11 bases at J, with 12 bases between the two ends. CDR1 is SGHNT and CDR2 is YENEEA in the germline V gene. The CDR3: CASSLVRDTKQFF. The CDR3 DNA is TGTGCCAGCAGCTTAGTTCGGGACACCAAGCAGTTCTTC.

This rearrangement joins TRBV28 to TRBJ1-2; maybe TRBD1 (6 bases). The CDR3 runs to 14 residues. Looked up from germline, CDR1 is MDHEN and CDR2 is SYDVKM. Trimming took off 6 bases at V and 6 bases at J, with 17 bases between the two ends. The CDR3 protein is CASSLQGVSNGYTF. Here the CDR3 DNA reads TGTGCCAGCAGCCTACAGGGAGTAAGTAATGGCTACACCTTC.

The CDR3 DNA is TGCAGTGCTAGTTTTGACAGGGATCCTAACTATGGCTACACCTTC. Protein product: CSASFDRDPNYGYTF. The chain joins TRBV20-1 to TRBJ1-2; 7 positions match TRBD1. CDR3 length equals 15 residues. The germline V gene encodes CDR1 DFQATT and CDR2 SNEGSKA (reference sequence). The V segment lost 3 bases and the J segment 0 bases; nucleotides outside the gene matches: 7.

This clone was recorded once. The chain couples TRBV19 to TRBJ2-3, with D unresolved. The CDR3 sequence is 13 residues long. Trimming shortened V by 7 bases and J by 0 bases, and 8 bases separated the two germline ends. The germline gives CDR1 LNHDA, CDR2 SQIVND (reference sequence). The CDR3 sequence is CASKTASTDTQYF. The CDR3 bases are TGTGCCAGTAAAACAGCAAGCACAGATACGCAGTATTTT.

The V call is TRBV3-1 (or the pseudogene TRBV3-2), the J call TRBJ1-5, with D possibly TRBD1 on 6 matching bases. Germline-derived CDR1 and CDR2 are LGHDT and YNNKEL (reference sequence). The CDR3 sequence is 15 residues long. Deletions cut 3 bases from V and 3 bases from J, with 12 bases between. CDR3 amino acids: CASSQATGSNQPQHF. In DNA form, the CDR3 reads TGTGCCAGCAGCCAGGCCACAGGGTCCAATCAGCCCCAGCATTTT.

This clone has only a few counts. Here the CDR3 reads CASSLGRGWTEAFF. CDR3 coding DNA: TGTGCCAGCAGCTTAGGTAGAGGGTGGACTGAAGCTTTCTTT. The V gene is TRBV7-2, the J gene TRBJ1-1, with D hard to call. In germline, CDR1 is SGHTA, CDR2 FQGNSA. V lost 1 base, J lost 5 bases, and 11 bases lay in between. The CDR3 spans 14 residues.

The chain is built from TRBV4-3 and TRBJ2-2; 7 bases fit TRBD2. V trimming: 0 bases; J trimming: 4 bases; junction bases outside the gene matches: 2. The CDR3 is made up of 15 amino acids. Germline-derived CDR1 and CDR2 are LGHNA and YSLEER. CDR3: CASSQELASTGELFF. In DNA form, the CDR3 reads TGCGCCAGCAGCCAAGAACTAGCGTCCACCGGGGAGCTGTTTTTT.

The chain has TRBV11-3 and TRBJ2-3, with 12 bases fitting TRBD2. Germline CDR1 and CDR2: SGHNT and YENEEA. CDR3 size: 18 residues. Trimming cost V 1 base and J 6 bases; bases outside gene matches: 11. The CDR3 loop is CASSLVTASGGARDTQYF. In DNA, the CDR3 is TGTGCCAGCAGCTTAGTTACGGCTAGCGGGGGGGCCCGGGATACGCAGTATTTT.

J is TRBJ1-1 and V is TRBV7-2; TRBD1 aligns across 7 bases. With V trimmed by 5 bases and J by 4 bases, 7 bases remained unmatched. The length of the CDR3 is 14 residues. The V gene's germline CDR1 is SGHTA and CDR2 FQGNSA. The CDR3 DNA is TGTGCCAGCAGCCCCCGGCAGGGGGGCACTGAAGCTTTCTTT. Residues: CASSPRQGGTEAFF. The complete variable domain, with remaining parts taken from reference TRBV7-2 and TRBJ1-1, reads GAGVSQSPSNKVTEKGKDVELRCDPISGHTALYWYRQSLGQGLEFLIYFQGNSAPDKSGLPSDRFSAERTGGSVSTLTIQRTQQEDSAVYLCASSPRQGGTEAFFGQGTRLTVV.

The rearrangement joins TRBV18 to TRBJ2-7; 9 bases line up with TRBD1. V trimming: 5 bases; J trimming: 2 bases; junction bases outside the gene matches: 4. CDR1 and CDR2 (germline): KGHSH, LQKENI. This CDR3 region has 14 residues. CDR3 region: CASSSRQGAYEQYF. CDR3 DNA: TGTGCCAGCTCATCTAGACAGGGGGCCTACGAGCAGTACTTC.

The chain links TRBV5-1 to TRBJ2-7; no clear D gene. The V gene lost 1 base and the J gene lost 2 bases, with 10 bases spanning the gap. CDR3 length: 14 residues. Germline V gene lookup returns CDR1 SGHRS and CDR2 YFSETQ. The CDR3 DNA sequence: TGCGCCAGCAGCTTGAGAAGCCAGGCCTACGAGCAGTACTTC. Translating it yields CASSLRSQAYEQYF. Complete variable domain (other parts from reference TRBV5-1 and TRBJ2-7): KAGVTQTPRYLIKTRGQQVTLSCSPISGHRSVSWYQQTPGQGLQFLFEYFSETQRNKGNFPGRFSGRQFSNSRSEMNVSTLELGDSALYLCASSLRSQAYEQYFGPGTRLTVT.

The V call is TRBV12-5, the J call TRBJ2-3; the match to TRBD1 covers 9 bases. CDR1 and CDR2 from the germline V gene are LGHNT and FRNRAP. V lost 5 bases to trimming and J lost 1 base; unmatched junction nucleotides: 1. This CDR3 spans 14 amino acids. The CDR3 reads CASGRDRGTDTQYF. CDR3 nucleotide sequence: TGTGCTAGTGGTCGGGACAGGGGCACAGATACGCAGTATTTT. Combining the CDR3 with reference TRBV12-5 and TRBJ2-3 gives the whole variable domain DARVTQTPRHKVTEMGQEVTMRCQPILGHNTVFWYRQTMMQGLELLAYFRNRAPLDDSGMPKDRFSAEMPDATLATLKIQPSEPRDSAVYFCASGRDRGTDTQYFGPGTRLTVL.

Of note for this clone: Different DNA sequences within this sample yield the same CDR3. The chain couples TRBV18 to TRBJ2-7; 8 bases line up with TRBD1. Trimming at V came to 6 bases and at J to 3 bases, leaving 7 bases not matched to a gene. This CDR3 has 14 residues. Germline assignment: CDR1 KGHSH and CDR2 LQKENI. The DNA for the CDR3 is TGTGCCAGCTCCAGCGGACAGGGAATCTACGAGCAGTACTTC. This codes for CASSSGQGIYEQYF. Full variable domain (missing parts from reference TRBV18 and TRBJ2-7): NAGVMQNPRHLVRRRGQEARLRCSPMKGHSHVYWYRQLPEEGLKFMVYLQKENIIDESGMPKERFSAEFPKEGPSILRIQQVVRGDSAAYFCASSSGQGIYEQYFGPGTRLTVT.

V is TRBV5-4 and J is TRBJ2-5; 7 nucleotides align to TRBD1. Trimming removed 4 bases from V and 1 base from J; junction bases left unmatched: 7. Germline V lookup: CDR1 SGHNT, CDR2 YYREEE (reference sequence). This CDR3 region has 15 residues. The CDR3 loop is CASSRAQGVQETQYF. CDR3 bases: TGTGCCAGCAGCCGCGCCCAGGGGGTCCAAGAGACCCAGTACTTC.

The chain employs TRBV5-1 and TRBJ2-7; 10 positions agree with TRBD1. With V trimmed by 4 bases and J by 5 bases, 9 bases remained unmatched. The CDR3 loop spans 15 amino acids. The germline gives CDR1 SGHRS, CDR2 YFSETQ. CDR3 loop: CASSPDWTGGDEQYF. The CDR3 DNA reads as TGCGCCAGCAGCCCTGACTGGACAGGGGGGGACGAGCAGTACTTC.

This clone was picked up a small number of times. The V and J genes are TRBV9 and TRBJ2-3; D perhaps matches TRBD2 (6 bases). V shed 4 bases and J shed 0 bases, with 15 bases lying between them. The length of the CDR3 is 16 residues. CDR1 is SGDLS and CDR2 is YYNGEE in the germline V gene. CDR3: CASSLEGGVSTDTQYF. CDR3 sequence (DNA): TGTGCCAGCAGCCTGGAGGGCGGGGTTAGCACAGATACGCAGTATTTT.

The rearrangement links TRBV5-4 to TRBJ2-7; the D gene is possibly TRBD2 (6 bases). CDR3 length: 15 amino acids. Trimming took 4 bases from V and 2 from J, leaving 16 bases between them. The germline V gene encodes CDR1 SGHNT and CDR2 YYREEE (reference sequence). In DNA, the CDR3 is TGTGCCAGCAGCACCGGCCAGGAGGGAGCCTACGAGCAGTACTTC. Encoded protein: CASSTGQEGAYEQYF.